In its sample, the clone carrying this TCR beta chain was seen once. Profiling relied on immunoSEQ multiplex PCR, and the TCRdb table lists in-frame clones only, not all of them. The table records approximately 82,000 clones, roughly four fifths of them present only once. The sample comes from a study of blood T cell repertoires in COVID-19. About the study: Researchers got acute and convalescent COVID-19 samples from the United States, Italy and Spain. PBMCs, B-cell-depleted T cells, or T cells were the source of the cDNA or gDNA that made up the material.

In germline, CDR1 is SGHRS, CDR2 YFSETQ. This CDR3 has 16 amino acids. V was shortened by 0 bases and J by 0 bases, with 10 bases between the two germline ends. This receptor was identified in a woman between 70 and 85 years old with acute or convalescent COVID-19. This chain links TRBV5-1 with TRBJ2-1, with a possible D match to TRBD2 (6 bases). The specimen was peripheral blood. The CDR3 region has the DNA TGCGCCAGCAGCTTGGATAGCGGCAGCTCCTACAATGAGCAGTTCTTC. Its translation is CASSLDSGSSYNEQFF.